This TCR beta chain is from a study of shared clonotypes between healthy human individuals. Ten or more counts support this clone. The same CDR3 can be traced to other DNA sequences in this sample. Only in-frame clones appear in the TCRdb table, and some are missing; sequencing was by immunoSEQ multiplex PCR. The sample shows 450,000 to 500,000 clones, 60% to 85% of them seen only once. Trimming cost V 5 bases and J 0 bases, with 2 bases left between them. Per germline, CDR1 GTSNPN and CDR2 SVGIG (reference sequence). The CDR3 length is 11 residues. The sequence derives from a woman between 40 and 55 years old in good health. Some clones in this sample may be carry-over from other donors' samples. The rearrangement uses TRBV30 and TRBJ1-3; D not resolved. Sequencing input: PBMCs. CDR3 nucleotides: TGTGCCTGGGGCTCTGGAAACACCATATATTTT. Residues: CAWGSGNTIYF.